This TCR beta chain was sequenced for a study of kidney transplant recipient with SARS-CoV-2 infection. TCRdb re-analysed the reads in MiXCR, keeping a single row per CDR3 protein. The sample has roughly 250,000 distinct CDR3 sequences, around 30% seen once. The CDR3 contains 16 residues. After removal of 1 base from V and 5 bases from J, the junction contained 5 bases not matched to a gene. V gene TRBV12-3 or TRBV12-4 combines with J gene TRBJ2-3; TRBD1 matches 11 bases. The source of this sequence is a young adult male patient who had COVID-19 and was a kidney transplant recipient. The graft donor may account for some of the T cells. The material sequenced was a blood sample, taken at baseline and on day 111 from a kidney transplant recipient. The CDR3 spells CASSLGDRGFIDTQYF. For the CDR3, the DNA is TGTGCCAGCAGTTTAGGGGACAGGGGGTTCATAGATACGCAGTATTTT.